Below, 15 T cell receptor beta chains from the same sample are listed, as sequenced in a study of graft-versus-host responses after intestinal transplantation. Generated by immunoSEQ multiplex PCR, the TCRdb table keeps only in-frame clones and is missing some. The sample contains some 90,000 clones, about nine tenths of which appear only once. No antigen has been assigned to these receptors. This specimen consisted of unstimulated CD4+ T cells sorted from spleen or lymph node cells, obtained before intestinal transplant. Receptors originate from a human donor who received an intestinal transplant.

CDR3 DNA sequence: TGTGCCTGGAGGGATGGCTACACCTTC. It yields the protein CAWRDGYTF. V is TRBV30 and J is TRBJ1-2, with D unresolved. Germline V gene sequence: CDR1 GTSNPN, CDR2 SVGIG (reference sequence). The V end lost 3 bases, the J end lost 6 bases, and 2 bases lay between the germline ends. The CDR3 contains 9 residues.

CDR3 nucleotide sequence: TGTGCCAGTAGTATTCTGGGTGGTTTATCAACGAACACTGAAGCTTTCTTT. Amino acids: CASSILGGLSTNTEAFF. The gene calls are TRBV19 and TRBJ1-1; D gene ambiguous. From germline, CDR1 is LNHDA and CDR2 SQIVND (reference sequence). This CDR3 is 17 amino acids long. V lost 3 bases, J lost 1 base, and 18 bases lay in between.

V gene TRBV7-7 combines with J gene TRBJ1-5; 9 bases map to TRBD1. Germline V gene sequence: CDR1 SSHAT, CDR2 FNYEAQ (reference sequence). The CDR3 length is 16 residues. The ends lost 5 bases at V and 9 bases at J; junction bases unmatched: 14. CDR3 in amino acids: CASSPSRTGVLGPQHF. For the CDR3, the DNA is TGTGCCAGCAGCCCAAGCCGGACAGGGGTTTTGGGGCCCCAGCATTTT.

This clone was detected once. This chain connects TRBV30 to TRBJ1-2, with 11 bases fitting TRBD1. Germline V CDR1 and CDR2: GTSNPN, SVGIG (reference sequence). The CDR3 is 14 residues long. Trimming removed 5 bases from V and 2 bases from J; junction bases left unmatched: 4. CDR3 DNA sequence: TGTGCCTGGGCCCGGGACAGGGGGAACTATGGCTACACCTTC. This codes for CAWARDRGNYGYTF.

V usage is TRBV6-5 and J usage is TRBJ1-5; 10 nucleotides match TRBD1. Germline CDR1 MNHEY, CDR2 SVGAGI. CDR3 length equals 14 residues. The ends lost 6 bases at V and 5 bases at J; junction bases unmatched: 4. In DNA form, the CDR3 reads TGTGCCAGCAGCCCGACAGGGGGCTATCAGCCCCAGCATTTT. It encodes CASSPTGGYQPQHF.

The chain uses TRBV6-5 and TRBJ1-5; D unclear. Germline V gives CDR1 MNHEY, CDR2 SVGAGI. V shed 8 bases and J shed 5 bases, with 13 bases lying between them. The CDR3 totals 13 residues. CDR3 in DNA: TGTGCCAGCGGGTTCGGCGGTGATCAGCCCCAGCATTTT. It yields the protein CASGFGGDQPQHF.

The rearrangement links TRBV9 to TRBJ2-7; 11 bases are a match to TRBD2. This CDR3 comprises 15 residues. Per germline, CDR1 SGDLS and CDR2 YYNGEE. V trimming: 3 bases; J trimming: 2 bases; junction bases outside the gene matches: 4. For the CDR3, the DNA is TGTGCCAGCAGCGCCGGGACTAGCGGAGCCTACGAGCAGTACTTC. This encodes CASSAGTSGAYEQYF.

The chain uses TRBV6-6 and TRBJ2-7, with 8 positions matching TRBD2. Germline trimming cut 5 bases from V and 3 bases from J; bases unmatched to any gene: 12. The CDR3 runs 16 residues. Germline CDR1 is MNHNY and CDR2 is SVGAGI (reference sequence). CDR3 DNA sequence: TGTGCCAGCAGTCTACTAGCGGCCAGGGTTTTCTACGAGCAGTACTTC. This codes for CASSLLAARVFYEQYF.

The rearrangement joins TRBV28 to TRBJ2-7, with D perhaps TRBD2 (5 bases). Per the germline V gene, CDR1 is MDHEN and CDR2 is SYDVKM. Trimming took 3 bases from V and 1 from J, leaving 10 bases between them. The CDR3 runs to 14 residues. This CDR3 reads CASSLRADSYEQYF. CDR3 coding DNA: TGTGCCAGCAGTTTGAGGGCTGATTCCTACGAGCAGTACTTC. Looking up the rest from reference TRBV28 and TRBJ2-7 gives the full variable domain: DVKVTQSSRYLVKRTGEKVFLECVQDMDHENMFWYRQDPGLGLRLIYFSYDVKMKEKGDIPEGYSVSREKKERFSLILESASTNQTSMYLCASSLRADSYEQYFGPGTRLTVT.

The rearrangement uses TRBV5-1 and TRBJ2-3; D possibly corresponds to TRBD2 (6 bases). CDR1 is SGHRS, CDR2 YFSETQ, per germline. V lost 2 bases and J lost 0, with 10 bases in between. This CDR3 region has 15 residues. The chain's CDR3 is CASSFSGSSTDTQYF. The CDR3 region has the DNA TGCGCCAGCAGCTTCAGCGGGTCTAGCACAGATACGCAGTATTTT.

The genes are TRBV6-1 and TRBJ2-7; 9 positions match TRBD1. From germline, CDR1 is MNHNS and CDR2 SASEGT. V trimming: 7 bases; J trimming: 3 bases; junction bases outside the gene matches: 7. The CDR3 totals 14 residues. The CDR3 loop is CASIRTGAFYEQYF. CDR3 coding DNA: TGTGCCAGCATACGGACAGGGGCCTTCTACGAGCAGTACTTC.

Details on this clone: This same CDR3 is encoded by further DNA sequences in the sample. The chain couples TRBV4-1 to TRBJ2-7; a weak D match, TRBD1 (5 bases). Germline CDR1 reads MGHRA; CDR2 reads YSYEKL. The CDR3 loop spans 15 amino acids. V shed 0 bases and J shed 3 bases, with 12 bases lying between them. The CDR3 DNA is TGCGCCAGCAGCCAAGATGGTGCAGGGCGCTACGAGCAGTACTTC. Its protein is CASSQDGAGRYEQYF.

CDR3 nucleotide sequence: TGCGCCAGCAGCTTGGCCCGGACTAGCGGGAGCACAGATACGCAGTATTTT. Translating it yields CASSLARTSGSTDTQYF. The chain is built from TRBV5-1 and TRBJ2-3; TRBD2 aligns across 11 bases. The CDR3 sequence is 17 residues long. The V and J ends lost 0 bases and 0 bases, in that order; junction bases with no gene match: 3. The germline CDR1 and CDR2 sequences are SGHRS and YFSETQ.

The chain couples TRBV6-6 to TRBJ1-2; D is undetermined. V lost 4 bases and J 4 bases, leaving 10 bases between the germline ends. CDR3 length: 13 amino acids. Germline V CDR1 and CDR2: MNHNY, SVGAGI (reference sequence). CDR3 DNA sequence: TGTGCCAGCAGTTCCGACGGGCTCTATGGCTACACCTTC. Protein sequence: CASSSDGLYGYTF.

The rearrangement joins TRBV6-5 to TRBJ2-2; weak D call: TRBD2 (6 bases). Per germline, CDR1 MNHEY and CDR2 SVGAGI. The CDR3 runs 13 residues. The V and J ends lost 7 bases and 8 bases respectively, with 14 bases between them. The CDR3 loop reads CASTRGSPGELFF. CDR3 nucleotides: TGTGCCAGCACCCGGGGGAGTCCTGGGGAGCTGTTTTTT.